A single TCR beta chain is shown here with its context. These data belong to a study of blood T cell repertoires in COVID-19. Overall study: PBMCs, B-cell-depleted T cells, or T cells provided the cDNA or gDNA that made up the material.

Participant-given clinical history determined each cohort assignment. The CDR3 is 19 amino acids. In the original analysis: Amplification from reference gene primers served as the basis for estimated nucleated cell counts. The repertoire was sequenced with immunoSEQ multiplex PCR; TCRdb's copy has only in-frame clones and lacks some. The V and J calls and clone size are taken from that table; D and trimming were inferred from the DNA. Altogether roughly 290,000 clones are present, around nine tenths being singletons, with the ten largest covering 6% to 7%. What was sequenced was PBMCs or T cells enriched from blood (not recorded which). The rearrangement links TRBV21-1 to TRBJ1-5. TRBV21-1 is a pseudogene locus. This clonotype originated in a middle-aged woman who had recovered from COVID-19. The CDR3 nucleotides are TGTGCCAGCAGCAAAGCGCAGCGACGTCCCGGGAGGGAGGATCAGCCCCAGCATTTT. The encoded protein is CASSKAQRRPGREDQPQHF.